These 28 T cell receptor beta chains share one sample of origin, sequenced in a study of blood T cell dynamics during melanoma immunotherapy. Described time point: week 3, after first cycle of checkpoint inhibitor. Measured with immunoSEQ multiplex PCR; TCRdb has only the in-frame clones, and not every one. The sample yields about 11,000 clones, 84% seen once. The source material was blood, sampled from a patient treated with checkpoint blockade. These receptors were taken from a human donor with melanoma.

The chain has TRBV19 and TRBJ2-3, with D unresolved. The CDR3 contains 18 residues. CDR1 LNHDA and CDR2 SQIVND come from the germline V gene (reference sequence). V gave up 0 bases and J gave up 0 bases, with 16 bases separating them. CDR3 region: CASSIDPAAPRSTDTQYF. The DNA for the CDR3 is TGTGCCAGTAGTATAGATCCCGCTGCCCCCAGGAGCACAGATACGCAGTATTTT.

The chain recombines TRBV29-1 with TRBJ2-5; possible D gene TRBD1, 6 bases. Germline V lookup: CDR1 SQVTM, CDR2 ANQGSEA. The CDR3 is made up of 16 amino acids. Trimming removed 0 bases at V and 3 bases at J, with 17 bases between. In DNA, the CDR3 is TGCAGCGTTGAAGAACGTCTACGGACAGAGAAAGAGACCCAGTACTTC. Its translation: CSVEERLRTEKETQYF. Together with reference TRBV29-1 and TRBJ2-5, the CDR3 gives the full variable domain: SAVISQKPSRDICQRGTSLTIQCQVDSQVTMMFWYRQQPGQSLTLIATANQGSEATYESGFVIDKFPISRPNLTFSTLTVSNMSPEDSSIYLCSVEERLRTEKETQYFGPGTRLLVL.

The chain has TRBV28 and TRBJ2-3, with 10 bases aligning to TRBD2. Germline CDR1 MDHEN, CDR2 SYDVKM. This CDR3 comprises 16 residues. V lost 5 bases to trimming and J lost 2 bases; unmatched junction nucleotides: 7. The CDR3 spells CASSLSGGPATDTQYF. Here the CDR3 DNA reads TGTGCCAGCAGTCTTAGCGGGGGGCCCGCCACAGATACGCAGTATTTT.

J is TRBJ2-4 and V is TRBV28; maybe TRBD2 (7 bases). CDR3 length: 13 residues. The germline V gene has CDR1 MDHEN and CDR2 SYDVKM. Trimming removed 4 bases at V and 7 bases at J, with 11 bases between. This chain's CDR3 is CASSWGGANIQYF. DNA of the CDR3: TGTGCCAGCAGTTGGGGGGGCGCGAACATTCAGTACTTC.

The chain links TRBV11-3 to TRBJ2-5; D not certain. Germline V lookup: CDR1 SGHNT, CDR2 YENEEA. V was trimmed by 2 bases and J by 5 bases, leaving 24 bases between them. The CDR3 runs 18 residues. This CDR3 is CASSLNSISVASWETQYF. The CDR3 region has the DNA TGTGCCAGCAGCTTAAATAGTATTAGTGTGGCCTCATGGGAGACCCAGTACTTC.

V and J are TRBV30 and TRBJ2-3; 10 positions match TRBD1. The CDR3 is 16 amino acids. After removal of 2 bases from V and 5 bases from J, the junction contained 10 bases not matched to a gene. Germline loops: CDR1 GTSNPN, CDR2 SVGIG (reference sequence). CDR3 residues: CAWSKGDRGGEDTQYF. CDR3 DNA sequence: TGTGCCTGGAGTAAAGGGGACAGGGGAGGAGAAGATACGCAGTATTTT.

The V call is TRBV15, the J call TRBJ2-3, with no clear D. Trimming took off 3 bases at V and 3 bases at J, with 7 bases between the two ends. The CDR3 sequence is 13 residues long. Looked up from germline, CDR1 is LNHNV and CDR2 is YYDKDF (reference sequence). CDR3 protein: CATSRALTDTQYF. CDR3 nucleotide sequence: TGTGCCACCAGCAGGGCCTTGACAGATACGCAGTATTTT.

The V gene is TRBV7-6, the J gene TRBJ2-1, with 11 nucleotides matching TRBD2. Germline assignment: CDR1 SGHVS and CDR2 FNYEAQ. This CDR3 is 17 amino acids long. V dropped 3 bases and J dropped 0; count of bases not matched to a gene: 4. The CDR3 sequence is CASSLGSGGASYNEQFF. CDR3 sequence (DNA): TGTGCCAGCAGCTTGGGTAGCGGGGGGGCCTCCTACAATGAGCAGTTCTTC.

This clone was found a few times. The chain has TRBV7-9 and TRBJ1-2; D is undetermined. CDR1 SEHNR and CDR2 FQNEAQ come from the germline V gene (reference sequence). Trimming took 4 bases from V and 8 from J, leaving 11 bases between them. This CDR3 has 12 amino acids. CDR3: CASSSSPQGYTF. Here the CDR3 DNA reads TGTGCCAGCAGCTCTAGCCCTCAGGGCTACACCTTC.

Concerning this clone: A junction boundary mismatches the germline segment, possibly from a read error. The chain is built from TRBV7-2 and TRBJ2-3; no definite D call. Germline V gene sequence: CDR1 SGHTA, CDR2 FQGNSA. This CDR3 spans 12 amino acids. The CDR3 DNA follows: TGTGCCAGCACCTTAAACACAGATACGCAGTATTTT. It yields the protein CASTLNTDTQYF. Complete variable domain (other parts from reference TRBV7-2 and TRBJ2-3): GAGVSQSPSNKVTEKGKDVELRCDPISGHTALYWYRQSLGQGLEFLIYFQGNSAPDKSGLPSDRFSAERTGGSVSTLTIQRTQQEDSAVYLCASTLNTDTQYFGPGTRLTVL.

The V gene is TRBV13, the J gene TRBJ1-2; weak D call: TRBD1 (6 bases). V gave up 5 bases and J gave up 5 bases, with 12 bases separating them. Germline lookup yields CDR1 PRHDT and CDR2 FYEKMQ (reference sequence). This CDR3 has 13 residues. The CDR3 region has the DNA TGTGCCAGCAGCCCCAGGACAGATTATGGCTACACCTTC. It yields the protein CASSPRTDYGYTF.

This CDR3 is CASSQDRWYGYTF. The CDR3 nucleotides are TGCGCCAGCAGCCAAGATCGGTGGTATGGCTACACCTTC. The chain joins TRBV4-3 to TRBJ1-2; the D is unclear. The CDR3 runs to 13 residues. Between the trimmed V and J ends, which lost 0 bases and 5 bases, there was a span of 7 bases. Per germline, CDR1 LGHNA and CDR2 YSLEER.

The gene calls are TRBV10-3 and TRBJ1-1; unclear D gene. Germline V gives CDR1 ENHRY, CDR2 SYGVKD. The CDR3 sequence is 13 residues long. The V and J ends lost 6 bases and 2 bases respectively, with 10 bases between them. The CDR3 protein is CAIRDGSNTEAFF. In DNA, the CDR3 is TGTGCCATCAGGGACGGATCAAACACTGAAGCTTTCTTT.

V usage is TRBV11-2 and J usage is TRBJ2-5; TRBD2 matches at 9 bases. Unmatched junction bases numbered 12, after V lost 5 bases and J lost 5 bases. CDR1 is SGHAT, CDR2 FQNNGV, per germline. The CDR3 contains 16 residues. The chain's CDR3 is CASSPSRASGAETQYF. DNA for the CDR3: TGTGCCAGCAGCCCAAGTCGGGCTAGCGGGGCGGAGACCCAGTACTTC.

This clone is labeled large. The V call is TRBV4-3, the J call TRBJ2-7, with 7 bases lining up with TRBD2. This CDR3 contains 17 residues. Germline assignment: CDR1 LGHNA and CDR2 YSLEER. V lost 3 bases to trimming and J lost 6 bases; unmatched junction nucleotides: 17. This chain's CDR3 is CASSQDGAGRRPGEQYF. The CDR3 region has the DNA TGCGCCAGCAGCCAGGATGGAGCCGGGAGGCGTCCCGGCGAGCAGTACTTC.

V gene TRBV7-2 combines with J gene TRBJ1-5, with a possible D match to TRBD1 (5 bases). V was shortened by 1 base and J by 1 base, with 11 bases between the two germline ends. Germline loops: CDR1 SGHTA, CDR2 FQGNSA. This CDR3 contains 16 residues. The CDR3 protein is CASSLDTGSSNQPQHF. Here the CDR3 DNA reads TGTGCCAGCAGCTTAGATACAGGCTCAAGCAATCAGCCCCAGCATTTT. The full variable domain, with the rest looked up from reference TRBV7-2 and TRBJ1-5, is GAGVSQSPSNKVTEKGKDVELRCDPISGHTALYWYRQSLGQGLEFLIYFQGNSAPDKSGLPSDRFSAERTGGSVSTLTIQRTQQEDSAVYLCASSLDTGSSNQPQHFGDGTRLSIL.

V gene TRBV6-6 combines with J gene TRBJ2-7; the D gene is possibly TRBD2 (6 bases). The germline V and J ends were trimmed by 6 bases and 3 bases, with 18 bases remaining between them. The CDR3 totals 15 residues. Germline CDR1 is MNHNY and CDR2 is SVGAGI (reference sequence). The CDR3 DNA reads TGTGCCAGCAGGCGCGGGGACTCCCCGAGCTACGAGCAGTACTTC. It translates to CASRRGDSPSYEQYF.

This chain uses TRBV19 with TRBJ2-2; 9 bases are a match to TRBD2. Germline-derived CDR1 and CDR2 are LNHDA and SQIVND (reference sequence). This CDR3 is 18 amino acids long. V dropped 3 bases and J dropped 4; count of bases not matched to a gene: 12. CDR3 DNA sequence: TGTGCCAGTAGTATCTCAGCGGGGGGATCCCTCGGCACCGGGGAGCTGTTTTTT. Its translation is CASSISAGGSLGTGELFF.

This clone came up a few times. The chain recombines TRBV9 with TRBJ2-1; perhaps D is TRBD1 or TRBD2 (6 bases each). Trimming took 4 bases from V and 2 from J, leaving 16 bases between them. From germline, CDR1 is SGDLS and CDR2 YYNGEE. This CDR3 has 16 residues. For the CDR3, the DNA is TGTGCCAGCAGCCCGGGGGCCAAGATTACCTACAATGAGCAGTTCTTC. It is translated as CASSPGAKITYNEQFF.

The chain has TRBV7-2 and TRBJ2-1; 11 nucleotides match TRBD2. Germline CDR1 and CDR2: SGHTA and FQGNSA. J was trimmed by 10 bases and V by 5 bases; bases with no gene match: 13. The CDR3 is 16 residues long. Here the CDR3 reads CASSPSLAGAWGEQFF. CDR3 nucleotide sequence: TGTGCCAGCAGCCCTTCACTAGCGGGGGCTTGGGGGGAGCAGTTCTTC.

The J gene is TRBJ2-7, the V gene TRBV9; 7 nucleotides line up with TRBD1. The CDR3 length is 15 residues. The germline gives CDR1 SGDLS, CDR2 YYNGEE. Germline trimming cut 3 bases from V and 1 base from J; bases unmatched to any gene: 7. CDR3 in DNA: TGTGCCAGCAGCGCAAGGGACAGTTCTTCCTACGAGCAGTACTTC. Its protein product is CASSARDSSSYEQYF.

V gene TRBV19 combines with J gene TRBJ1-4, with a weak D call TRBD1 (6 bases). This CDR3 has 16 amino acids. Germline V gives CDR1 LNHDA, CDR2 SQIVND (reference sequence). V was cut by 6 bases and J by 6 bases, with 20 bases left in between. In DNA form, the CDR3 reads TGTGCCAGTAGCCTCCGGGGGGGGGCGCTGGATGAAAAACTGTTTTTT. Protein sequence: CASSLRGGALDEKLFF.

J is TRBJ2-7 and V is TRBV30; 8 bases line up with TRBD2. Trimming took 2 bases from V and 5 from J; bases not matched to a gene: 2. The CDR3 loop spans 12 amino acids. Germline lookup yields CDR1 GTSNPN and CDR2 SVGIG (reference sequence). CDR3 bases: TGTGCCTGGAGTCCGCGGGGGGACGAGCAGTACTTC. Amino acids: CAWSPRGDEQYF.

This chain uses TRBV6-5 with TRBJ1-3, with TRBD1 as a possible D gene (5 bases). The V gene's germline CDR1 is MNHEY and CDR2 SVGAGI. CDR3 length: 15 residues. The germline V and J ends were trimmed by 4 bases and 4 bases, with 14 bases remaining between them. This chain's CDR3 is CASSWGRTSGNTIYF. CDR3 bases: TGTGCCAGCAGTTGGGGCAGGACCTCCGGAAACACCATATATTTT.

The gene calls are TRBV11-2 and TRBJ1-2; TRBD1 aligns across 7 bases. The CDR3 has 15 amino acids. Per germline, CDR1 SGHAT and CDR2 FQNNGV. V was pared by 5 bases and J by 4 bases, with 10 bases of the junction left unmatched. CDR3 loop: CASSLDRVGVYGYTF. The CDR3 nucleotides read TGTGCCAGCAGCCTCGACAGGGTAGGAGTCTATGGCTACACCTTC. Complete variable domain (other parts from reference TRBV11-2 and TRBJ1-2): EAGVAQSPRYKIIEKRQSVAFWCNPISGHATLYWYQQILGQGPKLLIQFQNNGVVDDSQLPKDRFSAERLKGVDSTLKIQPAKLEDSAVYLCASSLDRVGVYGYTFGSGTRLTVV.

The chain combines TRBV10-3 with TRBJ1-1, with D possibly being TRBD1 (5 bases). V was pared by 7 bases and J by 0 bases, with 12 bases between. CDR3 size: 14 residues. Germline V gene lookup returns CDR1 ENHRY and CDR2 SYGVKD. The CDR3 region is CAIKATGMNTEAFF. The CDR3 DNA sequence: TGTGCCATCAAGGCCACAGGCATGAACACTGAAGCTTTCTTT.

The rearrangement uses TRBV7-2 and TRBJ1-1, with D tentatively TRBD1 (6 bases). CDR3 length: 14 amino acids. Germline V CDR1 and CDR2: SGHTA, FQGNSA. Trimming pared 1 base from V and 4 bases from J, leaving 10 bases between. Here the CDR3 DNA reads TGTGCCAGCAGCTTAGTAGAGGGGGGCACTGAAGCTTTCTTT. Its translation is CASSLVEGGTEAFF.

This clone appeared once. The J gene is TRBJ1-1, the V gene TRBV7-6; D is perhaps TRBD1 (5 bases). Looked up from germline, CDR1 is SGHVS and CDR2 is FNYEAQ. The CDR3 runs to 13 residues. V was trimmed by 1 base and J by 4 bases, leaving 7 bases between them. Here the CDR3 DNA reads TGTGCCAGCAGCTTAGAGGGGATCACTGAAGCTTTCTTT. Amino acid sequence: CASSLEGITEAFF. The variable domain in full, completed from reference TRBV7-6 and TRBJ1-1, reads GAGVSQSPRYKVTKRGQDVALRCDPISGHVSLYWYRQALGQGPEFLTYFNYEAQQDKSGLPNDRFSAERPEGSISTLTIQRTEQRDSAMYRCASSLEGITEAFFGQGTRLTVV.